Below, 20 T cell receptor beta chains from the same sample are listed, as sequenced in a study of blood T cell repertoires in COVID-19. Data came from immunoSEQ multiplex PCR; TCRdb stores just in-frame clones and leaves some out. Of 89,000 or so clones listed, nearly 95% are singletons. Sequenced input: peripheral blood. The receptors come from a human donor with active COVID-19. The donor label of this sample is uncertain.

The chain is built from TRBV19 and TRBJ2-1; 8 bases align to TRBD2. This CDR3 is 15 amino acids long. V dropped 4 bases and J dropped 4; count of bases not matched to a gene: 6. CDR1 is LNHDA and CDR2 is SQIVND in the germline V gene (reference sequence). The CDR3 is CASSKSGSTYNEQFF. CDR3 DNA: TGTGCCAGTAGTAAGAGCGGGAGCACTTACAATGAGCAGTTCTTC.

The genes are TRBV24-1 and TRBJ2-3, with 12 bases identical to TRBD2. The germline gives CDR1 KGHDR, CDR2 SFDVKD. This CDR3 region has 15 residues. Trimming at V came to 6 bases and at J to 3 bases, leaving 3 bases not matched to a gene. The CDR3 DNA is TGTGCCACCAGTACTACTAGCGGGAGGACAGATACGCAGTATTTT. Amino acids: CATSTTSGRTDTQYF.

V is TRBV27 and J is TRBJ2-3; D might be TRBD2 (6 bases). Germline V gene data show CDR1 as MNHEY and CDR2 as SMNVEV (reference sequence). V was pared by 5 bases and J by 0 bases, with 15 bases between. CDR3 size: 16 residues. In nucleotides, the CDR3 is TGTGCCAGCAGTCCACTTGCTAGCGCCAGCACAGATACGCAGTATTTT. Its protein is CASSPLASASTDTQYF.

V and J are TRBV10-3 and TRBJ2-7, with D possibly matching TRBD2 (5 bases). Germline V gives CDR1 ENHRY, CDR2 SYGVKD. Between the trimmed V and J ends, which lost 4 bases and 7 bases, there was a span of 11 bases. This CDR3 contains 12 residues. CDR3 residues: CAISVSDWEQYF. The CDR3 DNA follows: TGTGCCATCAGTGTTAGCGACTGGGAGCAGTACTTC.

The chain joins TRBV6-6 to TRBJ2-5, with 14 bases that match TRBD2. The CDR3 is 15 amino acids. Germline lookup yields CDR1 MNHNY and CDR2 SVGAGI (reference sequence). V lost 6 bases to trimming and J lost 5 bases; unmatched junction nucleotides: 5. Here the CDR3 DNA reads TGTGCCAGCAGCCGACTAGCGGGGGGGTGGGAGACCCAGTACTTC. Protein product: CASSRLAGGWETQYF.

The chain links TRBV9 to TRBJ1-5; 8 bases are a match to TRBD1. V dropped 3 bases and J dropped 2; count of bases not matched to a gene: 4. Germline values: CDR1 SGDLS, CDR2 YYNGEE. CDR3 size: 15 residues. The CDR3 is CASSARGLGNQPQHF. CDR3 bases: TGTGCCAGCAGCGCCAGGGGGCTCGGCAATCAGCCCCAGCATTTT.

J is TRBJ1-3 and V is TRBV6-1; no clear D gene. The CDR3 is 14 amino acids. Trimming cost V 3 bases and J 0 bases, with 6 bases left between them. The germline CDR1 and CDR2 sequences are MNHNS and SASEGT. CDR3 sequence: CASSESFSGNTIYF. CDR3 nucleotides: TGTGCCAGCAGTGAGTCCTTCTCTGGAAACACCATATATTTT.

CDR3 region: CASSAAGARTEAFF. Written as DNA, the CDR3 is TGTGCCAGCAGTGCCGCTGGGGCCCGTACTGAAGCTTTCTTT. The chain combines TRBV27 with TRBJ1-1; D is perhaps TRBD1 (5 bases). The CDR3 covers 14 residues. V gave up 5 bases and J gave up 5 bases, with 15 bases separating them. Germline loops: CDR1 MNHEY, CDR2 SMNVEV (reference sequence).

This clone was detected once. This sequence joins TRBV11-2 and TRBJ1-6; D might be TRBD1 (5 bases). Trimming removed 1 base at V and 0 bases at J, with 7 bases between. This CDR3 has 16 amino acids. Germline CDR1 reads SGHAT; CDR2 reads FQNNGV. The chain's CDR3 is CASSLGQSSYNSPLHF. CDR3 in DNA: TGTGCCAGCAGCTTAGGACAGAGCTCCTATAATTCACCCCTCCACTTT.

This clone was counted once. The chain joins TRBV18 to TRBJ1-1, with a tentative D call TRBD1 (6 bases). The V end lost 3 bases, the J end lost 6 bases, and 17 bases lay between the germline ends. Per germline, CDR1 KGHSH and CDR2 LQKENI. The CDR3 is 15 residues long. The CDR3 region is CASSPETVSGAEAFF. Written as DNA, the CDR3 is TGTGCCAGCTCACCCGAGACAGTTTCAGGGGCTGAAGCTTTCTTT.

The rearrangement links TRBV29-1 to TRBJ2-7, with unresolved D. This CDR3 spans 12 amino acids. Germline CDR1 and CDR2: SQVTM and ANQGSEA. V was shortened by 8 bases and J by 0 bases, with 11 bases between the two germline ends. CDR3 in amino acids: CSFSSSSYEQYF. In DNA, the CDR3 is TGCAGCTTCTCTTCGAGCTCCTACGAGCAGTACTTC.

The chain carries TRBV7-8 and TRBJ2-7; 8 bases agree with TRBD2. This CDR3 comprises 16 residues. Trimming took 1 base from V and 3 from J; bases not matched to a gene: 8. Per the germline V gene, CDR1 is SGHVS and CDR2 is FQNEAQ. DNA of the CDR3: TGTGCCAGCAGCTTAGGTTTCGCGCGGGGGGTCTACGAGCAGTACTTC. It yields the protein CASSLGFARGVYEQYF.

This clone appeared once. The V and J genes are TRBV15 and TRBJ2-3, with D possibly being TRBD2 (5 bases). Trimming shortened V by 9 bases and J by 7 bases, and 20 bases separated the two germline ends. There are 14 residues in the CDR3. The germline V gene encodes CDR1 LNHNV and CDR2 YYDKDF (reference sequence). CDR3 loop: CATLAGRRSNTQYF. The CDR3 nucleotides are TGTGCCACTCTGGCGGGCCGTCGGTCCAATACGCAGTATTTT.

V and J are TRBV5-1 and TRBJ2-1; 10 bases map to TRBD2. The J segment lost 7 bases and the V segment lost 2 bases, leaving 0 bases of the junction unmatched. Germline values: CDR1 SGHRS, CDR2 YFSETQ. This CDR3 region has 13 residues. The CDR3 DNA follows: TGCGCCAGCAGCTTAGCGGGGGGGAATGAGCAGTTCTTC. Translated: CASSLAGGNEQFF. Combining the CDR3 with reference TRBV5-1 and TRBJ2-1 gives the whole variable domain KAGVTQTPRYLIKTRGQQVTLSCSPISGHRSVSWYQQTPGQGLQFLFEYFSETQRNKGNFPGRFSGRQFSNSRSEMNVSTLELGDSALYLCASSLAGGNEQFFGPGTRLTVL.

The chain employs TRBV3-1 (or the pseudogene TRBV3-2) and TRBJ2-3; 7 positions agree with TRBD2. The CDR3 length is 14 residues. V shed 1 base and J 11 bases; nucleotides not matched to a gene: 9. Looked up from germline, CDR1 is LGHDT and CDR2 is YNNKEL (reference sequence). The CDR3 sequence: CASSQANLAVEQYF. Written as DNA, the CDR3 is TGTGCCAGCAGCCAAGCCAATCTAGCGGTCGAGCAGTATTTT.

The rearrangement uses TRBV7-9 and TRBJ1-1; 7 nucleotides agree with TRBD1. CDR3 length: 17 residues. Germline-derived CDR1 and CDR2 are SEHNR and FQNEAQ (reference sequence). V lost 8 bases and J lost 0; bases outside the gene matches: 15. The CDR3, as DNA: TGTGCCAGCGGTTCAGGGGAGACAGGGTGGATGAACACTGAAGCTTTCTTT. As protein: CASGSGETGWMNTEAFF.

This chain joins TRBV27 and TRBJ1-6; the match to TRBD1 covers 9 bases. Germline CDR1 is MNHEY and CDR2 is SMNVEV (reference sequence). V lost 3 bases to trimming and J lost 8 bases; unmatched junction nucleotides: 2. CDR3 size: 14 residues. As DNA, the CDR3 is TGTGCCAGCAGTTTCGGGACAGGGTATTCACCCCTCCACTTT. It yields the protein CASSFGTGYSPLHF.

This chain uses TRBV25-1 with TRBJ2-1; D is unclear. The V end lost 3 bases, the J end lost 5 bases, and 14 bases lay between the germline ends. This CDR3 is 15 amino acids long. CDR1 and CDR2 (germline): MGHDK, SYGVNS. CDR3 sequence reads: CASSETGWHNNEQFF. CDR3 DNA sequence: TGTGCCAGCAGTGAGACCGGGTGGCACAACAATGAGCAGTTCTTC.

This rearrangement joins TRBV25-1 to TRBJ2-2, with 8 bases aligning to TRBD1. CDR3 size: 17 residues. Trimming removed 5 bases from V and 0 bases from J; junction bases left unmatched: 8. Germline V gene sequence: CDR1 MGHDK, CDR2 SYGVNS. The CDR3 sequence is CASSQTQGAANTGELFF. The CDR3 DNA follows: TGTGCCAGCAGTCAGACGCAGGGGGCGGCGAACACCGGGGAGCTGTTTTTT.

The DNA of the CDR3 is TGTGCCAGCAGCTTAGATAGCAGCGGGACTCAGTTCTTC. This codes for CASSLDSSGTQFF. The chain uses TRBV7-9 and TRBJ2-1, with TRBD2 identical over 7 bases. CDR1 SEHNR and CDR2 FQNEAQ come from the germline V gene (reference sequence). The CDR3 covers 13 residues. The J segment lost 13 bases and the V segment lost 1 base, leaving 7 bases of the junction unmatched.